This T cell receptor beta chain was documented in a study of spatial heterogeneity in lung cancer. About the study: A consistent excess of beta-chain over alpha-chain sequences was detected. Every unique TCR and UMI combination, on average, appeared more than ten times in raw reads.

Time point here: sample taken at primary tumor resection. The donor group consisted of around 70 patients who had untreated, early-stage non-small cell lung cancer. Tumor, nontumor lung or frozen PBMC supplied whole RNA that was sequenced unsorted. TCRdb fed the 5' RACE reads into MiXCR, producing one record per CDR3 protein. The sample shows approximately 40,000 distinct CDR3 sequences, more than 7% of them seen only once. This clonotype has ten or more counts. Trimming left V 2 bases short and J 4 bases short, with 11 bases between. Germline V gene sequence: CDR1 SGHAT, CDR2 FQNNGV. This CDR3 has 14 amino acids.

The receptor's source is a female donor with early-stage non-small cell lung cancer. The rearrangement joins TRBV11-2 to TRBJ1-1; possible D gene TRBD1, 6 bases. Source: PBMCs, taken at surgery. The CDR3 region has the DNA TGTGCCAGCAGCTTAAATTCAGGGGCCACTGAAGCTTTCTTT. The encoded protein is CASSLNSGATEAFF.